Listed below are T cell receptor beta chains from one sample, sequenced in a study of metastatic and nonmetastatic thyroid tumors. TCRdb re-analyzed the PCR reads using MiXCR. Here the sample spans some 23,000 clones, about a fifth being singletons. The sequenced sample consisted of blood. Source of these receptors: a female donor with papillary thyroid cancer or a benign thyroid nodule (not recorded which). Some clones in this sample may be carry-over from other donors' samples. The CDR3 runs from the conserved cysteine through the conserved F or W. The D gene is left open where the match is weak. Clone size is shown for a subset of rows, as once, few, many or a class of expanded clone.

many,TRBV10-1,TRBD2,TRBJ2-1,CATKSKRETGNEQFF,TGCGCCACCAAATCAAAGCGGGAGACTGGAAATGAGCAGTTCTTC
.,TRBV11-1,TRBD1,TRBJ2-6,CASRGTGGVSVANVLTF,TGTGCCAGCAGGGGGACAGGGGGCGTCTCTGTGGCCAACGTCCTGACTTTC
few,TRBV6-5,.,TRBJ1-5,CVSSYFGGGDQPKHF,TGTGTCAGCAGTTACTTCGGCGGGGGTGATCAGCCCAAGCATTTT
few,TRBV27,.,TRBJ2-7,CASSLCDSRSYEQYF,TGTGCCAGCAGTTTATGCGATAGCAGGAGCTACGAGCAGTACTTC
many,TRBV28,.,TRBJ1-1,CASFAIGAANTEAFF,TGTGCCAGCTTCGCCATTGGGGCAGCTAACACTGAAGCTTTCTTT
medium-sized,TRBV6-5,.,TRBJ2-7,CASSYGSLPSYEQYF,TGTGCCAGCAGTTACGGATCCCTCCCCTCCTACGAGCAGTACTTC
.,TRBV6-2/TRBV6-3,TRBD1,TRBJ2-1,CASSYDSGQGYNEQFF,TGTGCCAGCAGTTACGACTCGGGACAGGGCTACAATGAGCAGTTCTTC
many,TRBV7-3,TRBD2,TRBJ2-3,CASGLAGDDTQYF,TGTGCCAGCGGACTAGCGGGAGACGATACGCAGTATTTT
many,TRBV20-1,.,TRBJ1-5,CSASILRTEPQHF,TGCAGTGCTAGTATCCTGCGGACGGAGCCCCAGCATTTT
.,TRBV6-6,.,TRBJ2-7,CASSYSRVVTYEQYF,TGTGCCAGCAGTTACTCGAGAGTAGTGACCTACGAGCAGTACTTC
medium-sized,TRBV6-1,.,TRBJ1-1,CASRSRNSAEAFF,TGTGCCAGCAGATCCCGGAACTCAGCGGAAGCTTTCTTT
.,TRBV27,TRBD2,TRBJ2-2,CASTGGLAGVTGELFF,TGTGCCAGCACCGGCGGACTGGCGGGAGTGACCGGGGAGCTGTTTTTT
many,TRBV29-1,TRBD2,TRBJ2-7,CSIRTSGSSYEQYF,TGCAGCATCCGGACTAGCGGGAGCTCCTACGAGCAGTACTTC
few,TRBV19,.,TRBJ2-2,CASRETGRGTGELFF,TGTGCCAGTAGAGAGACAGGGAGGGGGACCGGGGAGCTGTTTTTT
many,TRBV5-1,.,TRBJ2-3,CASSPTSSTDTQYF,TGCGCCAGCAGCCCGACTTCTAGCACAGATACGCAGTATTTT
many,TRBV5-5,TRBD2,TRBJ2-3,CASSLEGRADTQYF,TGTGCCAGCAGCTTAGAAGGGAGGGCAGATACGCAGTATTTT
few,TRBV6-1,.,TRBJ2-2,CASMSPNHPGELFF,TGTGCCAGCATGTCCCCAAACCATCCCGGGGAGCTGTTTTTT
many,TRBV18,.,TRBJ1-1,CASSPIRGGRDTEAFF,TGTGCCAGCTCACCAATCCGGGGCGGCCGAGACACTGAAGCTTTCTTT
many,TRBV9,TRBD1,TRBJ1-1,CASSRGQGPNTEAFF,TGTGCCAGCAGCAGGGGACAGGGACCGAACACTGAAGCTTTCTTT
many,TRBV9,.,TRBJ1-1,CASSPDGGHGTEAFF,TGTGCCAGCAGCCCAGATGGGGGTCACGGAACTGAAGCTTTCTTT
.,TRBV12-3/TRBV12-4,.,TRBJ1-3,CASSFTGQGSGNTIYF,TGTGCCAGCAGTTTTACGGGCCAAGGCTCTGGAAACACCATATATTTT
once,TRBV7-3,TRBD2,TRBJ2-1,CASSFIGRRSGEQFF,TGTGCCAGCAGTTTTATCGGGAGGCGTTCGGGTGAGCAGTTCTTC